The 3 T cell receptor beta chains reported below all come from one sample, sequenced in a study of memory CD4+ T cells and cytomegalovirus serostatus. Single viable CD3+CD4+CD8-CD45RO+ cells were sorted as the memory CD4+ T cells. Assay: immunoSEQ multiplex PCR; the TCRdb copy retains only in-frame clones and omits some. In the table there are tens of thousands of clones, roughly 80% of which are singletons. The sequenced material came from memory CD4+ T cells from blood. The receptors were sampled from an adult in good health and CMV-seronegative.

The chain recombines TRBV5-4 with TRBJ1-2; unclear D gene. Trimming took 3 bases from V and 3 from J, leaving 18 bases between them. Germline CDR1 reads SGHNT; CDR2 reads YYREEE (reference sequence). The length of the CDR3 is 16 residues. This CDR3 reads CASSSPGRQGDYGYTF. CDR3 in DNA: TGTGCCAGCAGCTCCCCCGGACGACAAGGTGACTATGGCTACACCTTC. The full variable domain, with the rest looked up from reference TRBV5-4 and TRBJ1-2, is ETGVTQSPTHLIKTRGQQVTLRCSSQSGHNTVSWYQQALGQGPQFIFQYYREEENGRGNFPPRFSGLQFPNYSSELNVNALELDDSALYLCASSSPGRQGDYGYTFGSGTRLTVV.

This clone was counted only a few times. The CDR3 nucleotides are TGTGCCAGCAGCCGCTTTCAGGGGGCGGGAAACACCATATATTTT. It yields the protein CASSRFQGAGNTIYF. The J gene is TRBJ1-3, the V gene TRBV5-8, with 8 bases fitting TRBD1. Germline V gives CDR1 SGHTS, CDR2 YDEGEE. The V segment lost 4 bases and the J segment 4 bases; nucleotides outside the gene matches: 7. CDR3 length: 15 amino acids.

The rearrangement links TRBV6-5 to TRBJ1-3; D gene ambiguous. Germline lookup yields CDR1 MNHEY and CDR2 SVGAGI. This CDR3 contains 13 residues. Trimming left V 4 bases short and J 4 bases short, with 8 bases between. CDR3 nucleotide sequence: TGTGCCAGCAGTTTTTCAGACGGAAACACCATATATTTT. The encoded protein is CASSFSDGNTIYF.